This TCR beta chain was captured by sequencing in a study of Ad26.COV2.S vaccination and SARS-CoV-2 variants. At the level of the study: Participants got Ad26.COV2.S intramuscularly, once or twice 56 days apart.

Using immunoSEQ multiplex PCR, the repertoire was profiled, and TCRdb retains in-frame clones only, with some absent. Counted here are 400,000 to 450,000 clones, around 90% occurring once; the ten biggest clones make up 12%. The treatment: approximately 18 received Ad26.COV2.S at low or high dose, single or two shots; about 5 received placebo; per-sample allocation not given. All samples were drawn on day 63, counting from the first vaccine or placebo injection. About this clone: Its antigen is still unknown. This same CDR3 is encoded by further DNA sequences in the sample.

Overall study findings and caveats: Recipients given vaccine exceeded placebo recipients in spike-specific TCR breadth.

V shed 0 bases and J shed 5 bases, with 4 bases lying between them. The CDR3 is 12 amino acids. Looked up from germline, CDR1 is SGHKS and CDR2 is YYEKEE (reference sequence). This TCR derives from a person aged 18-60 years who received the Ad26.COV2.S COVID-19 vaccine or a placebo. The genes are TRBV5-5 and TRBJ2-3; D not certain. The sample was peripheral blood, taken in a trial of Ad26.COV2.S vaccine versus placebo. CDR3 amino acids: CASSLDLDTQYF. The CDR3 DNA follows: TGTGCCAGCAGCTTGGATTTAGATACGCAGTATTTT.